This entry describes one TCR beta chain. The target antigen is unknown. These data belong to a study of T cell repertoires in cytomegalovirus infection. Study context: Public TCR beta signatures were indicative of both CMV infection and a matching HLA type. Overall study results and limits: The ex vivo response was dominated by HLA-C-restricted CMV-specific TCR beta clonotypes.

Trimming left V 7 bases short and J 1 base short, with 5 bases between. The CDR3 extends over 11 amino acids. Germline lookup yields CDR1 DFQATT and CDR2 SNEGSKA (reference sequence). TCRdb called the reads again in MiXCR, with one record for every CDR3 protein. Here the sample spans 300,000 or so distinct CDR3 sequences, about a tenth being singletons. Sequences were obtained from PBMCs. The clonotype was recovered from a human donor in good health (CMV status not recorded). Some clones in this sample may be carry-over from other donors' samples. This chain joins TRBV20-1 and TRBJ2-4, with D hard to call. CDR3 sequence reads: CSGGAKNIQYF. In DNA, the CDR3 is TGCAGTGGGGGTGCCAAAAACATTCAGTACTTC.